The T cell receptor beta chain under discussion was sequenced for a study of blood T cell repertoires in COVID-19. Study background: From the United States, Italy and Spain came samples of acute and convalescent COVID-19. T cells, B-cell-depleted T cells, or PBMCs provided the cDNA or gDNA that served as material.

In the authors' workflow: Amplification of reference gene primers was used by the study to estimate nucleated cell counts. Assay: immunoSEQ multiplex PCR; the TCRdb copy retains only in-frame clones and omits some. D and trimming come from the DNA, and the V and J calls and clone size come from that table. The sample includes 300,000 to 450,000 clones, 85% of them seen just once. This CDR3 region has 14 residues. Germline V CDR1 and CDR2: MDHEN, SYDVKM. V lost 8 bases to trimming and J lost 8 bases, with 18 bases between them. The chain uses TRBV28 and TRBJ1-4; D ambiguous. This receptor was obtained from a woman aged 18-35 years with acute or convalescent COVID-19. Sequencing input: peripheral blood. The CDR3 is CASVDPTGREKLFF. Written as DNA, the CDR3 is TGTGCCAGCGTTGACCCTACGGGGAGGGAAAAACTGTTTTTT.